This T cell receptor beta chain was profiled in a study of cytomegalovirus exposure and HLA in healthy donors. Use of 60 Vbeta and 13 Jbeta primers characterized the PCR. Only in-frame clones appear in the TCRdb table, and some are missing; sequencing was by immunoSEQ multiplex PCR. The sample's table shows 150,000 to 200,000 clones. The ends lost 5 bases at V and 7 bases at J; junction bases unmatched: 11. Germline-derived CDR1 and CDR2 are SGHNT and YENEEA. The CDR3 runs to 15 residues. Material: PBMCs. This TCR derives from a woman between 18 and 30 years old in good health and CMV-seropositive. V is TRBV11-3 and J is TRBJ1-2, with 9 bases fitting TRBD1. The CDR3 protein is CASSPRGGTGLGYTF. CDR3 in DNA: TGTGCCAGCAGCCCACGAGGGGGGACAGGGCTTGGCTACACCTTC.